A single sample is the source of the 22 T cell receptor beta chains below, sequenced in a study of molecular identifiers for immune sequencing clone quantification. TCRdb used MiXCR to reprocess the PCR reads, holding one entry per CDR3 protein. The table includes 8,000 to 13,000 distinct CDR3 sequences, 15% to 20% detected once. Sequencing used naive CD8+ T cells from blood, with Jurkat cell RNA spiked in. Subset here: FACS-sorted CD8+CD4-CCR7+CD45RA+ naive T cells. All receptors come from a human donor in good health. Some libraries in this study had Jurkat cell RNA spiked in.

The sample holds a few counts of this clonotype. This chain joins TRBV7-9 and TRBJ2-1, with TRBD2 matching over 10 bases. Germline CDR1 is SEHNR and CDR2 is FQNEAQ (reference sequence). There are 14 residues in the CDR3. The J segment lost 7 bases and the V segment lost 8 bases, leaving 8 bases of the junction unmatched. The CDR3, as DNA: TGTGCCAGCGGGCTAGCGGGAGCGGCTAATGAGCAGTTCTTC. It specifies CASGLAGAANEQFF. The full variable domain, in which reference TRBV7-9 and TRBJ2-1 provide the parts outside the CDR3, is DTGVSQNPRHKITKRGQNVTFRCDPISEHNRLYWYRQTLGQGPEFLTYFQNEAQLEKSRLLSDRFSAERPKGSFSTLEIQRTEQGDSAMYLCASGLAGAANEQFFGPGTRLTVL.

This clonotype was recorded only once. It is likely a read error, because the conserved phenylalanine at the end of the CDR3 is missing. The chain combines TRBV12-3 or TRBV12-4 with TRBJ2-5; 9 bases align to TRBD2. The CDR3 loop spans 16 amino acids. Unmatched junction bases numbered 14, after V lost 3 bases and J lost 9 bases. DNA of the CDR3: TGTGCCAGCAGTTTTCCGGGGCGGGGGGGCAACGGGGCCCAGTACCTC. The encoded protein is CASSFPGRGGNGAQYL.

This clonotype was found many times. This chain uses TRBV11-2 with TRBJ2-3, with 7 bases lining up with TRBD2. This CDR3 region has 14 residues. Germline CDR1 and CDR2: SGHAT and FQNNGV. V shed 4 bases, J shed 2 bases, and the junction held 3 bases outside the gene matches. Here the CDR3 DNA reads TGTGCCAGCAGCTCCTGGGACTACACAGATACGCAGTATTTT. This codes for CASSSWDYTDTQYF.

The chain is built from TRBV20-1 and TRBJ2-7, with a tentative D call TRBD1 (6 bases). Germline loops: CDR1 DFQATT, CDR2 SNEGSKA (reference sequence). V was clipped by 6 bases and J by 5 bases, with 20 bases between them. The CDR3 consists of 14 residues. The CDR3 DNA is TGCAGTGCCCCTCGTGGGCCAGGGGCCAACGAGCAGTACTTC. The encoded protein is CSAPRGPGANEQYF.

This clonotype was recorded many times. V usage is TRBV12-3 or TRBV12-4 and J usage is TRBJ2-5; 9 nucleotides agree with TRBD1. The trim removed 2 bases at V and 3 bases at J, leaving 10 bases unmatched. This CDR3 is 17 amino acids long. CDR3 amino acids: CASSLLQGQGREETQYF. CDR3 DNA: TGTGCCAGCAGTTTACTTCAAGGACAGGGGAGGGAAGAGACCCAGTACTTC.

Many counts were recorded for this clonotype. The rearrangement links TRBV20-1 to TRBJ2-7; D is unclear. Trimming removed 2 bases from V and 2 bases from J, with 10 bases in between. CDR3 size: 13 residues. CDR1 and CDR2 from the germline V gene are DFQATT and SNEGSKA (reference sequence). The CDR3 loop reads CSARTPLTYEQYF. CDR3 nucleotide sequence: TGCAGTGCTAGAACCCCCCTTACCTACGAGCAGTACTTC.

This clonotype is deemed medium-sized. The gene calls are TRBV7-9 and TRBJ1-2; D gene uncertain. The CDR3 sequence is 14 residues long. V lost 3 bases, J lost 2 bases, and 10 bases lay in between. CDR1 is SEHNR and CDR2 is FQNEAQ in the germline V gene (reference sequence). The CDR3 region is CASSLDLTNYGYTF. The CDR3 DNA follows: TGTGCCAGCAGCTTGGACCTTACGAACTATGGCTACACCTTC. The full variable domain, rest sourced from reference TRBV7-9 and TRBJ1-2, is DTGVSQNPRHKITKRGQNVTFRCDPISEHNRLYWYRQTLGQGPEFLTYFQNEAQLEKSRLLSDRFSAERPKGSFSTLEIQRTEQGDSAMYLCASSLDLTNYGYTFGSGTRLTVV.

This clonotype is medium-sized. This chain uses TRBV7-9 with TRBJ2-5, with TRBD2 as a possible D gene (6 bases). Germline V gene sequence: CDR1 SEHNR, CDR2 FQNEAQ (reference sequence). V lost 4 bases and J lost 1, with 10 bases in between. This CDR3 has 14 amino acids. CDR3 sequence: CASSSGLPQETQYF. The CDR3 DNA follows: TGTGCCAGCAGCTCCGGACTACCCCAAGAGACCCAGTACTTC.

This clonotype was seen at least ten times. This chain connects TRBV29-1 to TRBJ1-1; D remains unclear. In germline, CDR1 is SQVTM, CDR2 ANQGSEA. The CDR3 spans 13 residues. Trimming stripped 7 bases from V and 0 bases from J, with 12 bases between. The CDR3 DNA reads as TGCAGCGCGAATCCAGCAGTGAACACTGAAGCTTTCTTT. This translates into CSANPAVNTEAFF.

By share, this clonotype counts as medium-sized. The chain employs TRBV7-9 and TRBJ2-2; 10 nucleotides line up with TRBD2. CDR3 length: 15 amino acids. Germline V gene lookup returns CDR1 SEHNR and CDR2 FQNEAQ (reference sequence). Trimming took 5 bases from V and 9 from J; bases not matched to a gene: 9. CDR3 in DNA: TGTGCCAGCAGCCCCGGGACTAGCGTCCTCCGGGAGCTGTTTTTT. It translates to CASSPGTSVLRELFF.

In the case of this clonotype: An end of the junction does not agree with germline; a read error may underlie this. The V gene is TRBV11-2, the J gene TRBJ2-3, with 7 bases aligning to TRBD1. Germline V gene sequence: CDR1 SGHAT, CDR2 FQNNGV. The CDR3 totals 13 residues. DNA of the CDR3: TGTGCCAGCAGCGCCCCAGGGACAGATATGCAGTATTTT. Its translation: CASSAPGTDMQYF.

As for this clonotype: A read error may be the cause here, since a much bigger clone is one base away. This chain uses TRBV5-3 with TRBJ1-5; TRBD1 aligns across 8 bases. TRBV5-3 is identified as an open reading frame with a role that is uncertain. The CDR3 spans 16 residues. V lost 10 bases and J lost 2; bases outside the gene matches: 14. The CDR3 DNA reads TGTGCCTGCAGCTTGGAACCGGGACAGGGCAATCAGCCCCAGCATTTT. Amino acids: CACSLEPGQGNQPQHF.

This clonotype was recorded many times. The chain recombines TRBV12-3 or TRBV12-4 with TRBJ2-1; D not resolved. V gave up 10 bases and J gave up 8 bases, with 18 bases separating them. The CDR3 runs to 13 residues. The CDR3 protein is CATRRPSWDEQFF. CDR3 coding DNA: TGTGCCACCCGCCGCCCCTCTTGGGATGAGCAGTTCTTC.

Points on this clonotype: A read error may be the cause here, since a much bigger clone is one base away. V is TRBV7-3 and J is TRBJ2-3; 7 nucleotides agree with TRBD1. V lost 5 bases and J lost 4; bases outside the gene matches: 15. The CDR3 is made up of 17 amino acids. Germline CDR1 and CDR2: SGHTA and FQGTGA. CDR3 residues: CASSPPPVQGSSDTQYF. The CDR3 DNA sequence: TGTGCCAGCAGCCCCCCTCCGGTACAGGGGTCATCAGATACGCAGTATTTT.

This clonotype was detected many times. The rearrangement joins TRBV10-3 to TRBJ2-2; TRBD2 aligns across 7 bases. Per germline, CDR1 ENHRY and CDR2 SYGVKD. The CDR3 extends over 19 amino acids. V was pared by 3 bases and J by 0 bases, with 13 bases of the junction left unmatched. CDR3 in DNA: TGTGCCATCAGTGACAGTGGGGGGGGGGGTCAAACGAACACCGGGGAGCTGTTTTTT. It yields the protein CAISDSGGGGQTNTGELFF.

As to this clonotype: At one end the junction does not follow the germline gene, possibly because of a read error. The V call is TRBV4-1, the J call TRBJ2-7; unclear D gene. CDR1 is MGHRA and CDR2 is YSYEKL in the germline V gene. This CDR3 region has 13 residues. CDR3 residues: CARSPSSWCEQYF. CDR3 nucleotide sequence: TGCGCCAGGAGCCCGAGTAGCTGGTGCGAGCAGTACTTC.

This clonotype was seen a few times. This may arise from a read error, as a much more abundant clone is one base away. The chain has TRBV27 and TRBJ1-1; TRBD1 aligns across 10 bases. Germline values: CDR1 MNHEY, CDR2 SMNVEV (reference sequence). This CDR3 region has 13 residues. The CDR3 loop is CAGSLWDRGEAFF. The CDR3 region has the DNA TGTGCCGGCAGTTTGTGGGACAGGGGTGAAGCTTTCTTT.

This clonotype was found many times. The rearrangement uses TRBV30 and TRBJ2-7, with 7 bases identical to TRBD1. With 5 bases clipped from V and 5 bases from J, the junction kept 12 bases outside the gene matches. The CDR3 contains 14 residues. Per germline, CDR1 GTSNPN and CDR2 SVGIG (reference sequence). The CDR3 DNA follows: TGTGCCTGGGGCCCTGGGACAGACGGCCACGAGCAGTACTTC. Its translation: CAWGPGTDGHEQYF.

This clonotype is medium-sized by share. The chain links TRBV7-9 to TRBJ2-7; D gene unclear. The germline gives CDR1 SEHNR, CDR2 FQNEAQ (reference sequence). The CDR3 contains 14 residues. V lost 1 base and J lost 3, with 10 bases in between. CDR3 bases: TGTGCCAGCAGCTTAGGGGTATTGATCTACGAGCAGTACTTC. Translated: CASSLGVLIYEQYF.

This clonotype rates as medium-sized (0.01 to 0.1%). This chain's CDR3 is CASSNPSRISGANVLTF. Here the CDR3 DNA reads TGTGCCAGCAGTAACCCGTCCCGCATCTCTGGGGCCAACGTCCTGACTTTC. This sequence joins TRBV6-2 or TRBV6-3 and TRBJ2-6; no reliable D call. The CDR3 loop spans 17 amino acids. In germline, CDR1 is MNHEY, CDR2 SVGEGT. The V end lost 5 bases, the J end lost 0 bases, and 14 bases lay between the germline ends.

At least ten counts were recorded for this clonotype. DNA of the CDR3: TGTGCCAGCAAACAGGGACTGAACACTGAAGCTTTCTTT. Translating it yields CASKQGLNTEAFF. The rearrangement links TRBV13 to TRBJ1-1, with TRBD1 as a possible D gene (6 bases). Germline loops: CDR1 PRHDT, CDR2 FYEKMQ (reference sequence). The V and J ends lost 7 bases and 0 bases respectively, with 9 bases between them. The CDR3 loop spans 13 amino acids.

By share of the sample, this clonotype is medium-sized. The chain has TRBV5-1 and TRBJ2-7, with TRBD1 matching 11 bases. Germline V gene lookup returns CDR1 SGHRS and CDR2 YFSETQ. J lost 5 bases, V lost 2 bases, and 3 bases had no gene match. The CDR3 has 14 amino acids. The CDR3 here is CASSFGQGADEQYF. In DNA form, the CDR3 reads TGCGCCAGCAGCTTTGGACAGGGGGCCGACGAGCAGTACTTC.